This record covers a single T cell receptor beta chain. No antigen is known for it. Base qualities are not recorded, but no much larger clone differs from it by a single base. In total, 600 or so healthy bone marrow donors made up the cohort. All cohort members were sampled while nominally healthy, although unrecorded immune exposures were likely present. The donor tested CMV seropositive, placing the donor among the 289 seropositive members of the cohort. Each donor provided a peripheral blood sample, and peripheral blood mononuclear cells were used for TCR beta sequencing. Genomic DNA extraction from the blood cell samples was performed with the Qiagen DNeasy Blood Extraction Kit. Trimming leaves V shorter by 3 bases and J shorter by 3 bases, with the junction holding 7 bases beyond the gene matches. CDR1 and CDR2 are read off the germline V gene (reference sequence) as LNHDA and SQIVND. The CDR3 numbers 15 residues from cysteine through phenylalanine. The sequence is cut down to CDR3 DNA, 45 bases in frame from base 1.

The method behind the library was the immunoSEQ multiplex PCR assay. A mixture of 60 forward primers for TCR Vbeta segments and 13 reverse primers for TCR Jbeta segments was used in the multiplex PCR. The CDR3 region of rearranged TCR beta genes was amplified from genomic DNA with a multiplex PCR assay. On the Illumina HiSeq System, the amplified TCR beta libraries were sequenced as 87-base-pair reads. The published analysis was carried out like this. Across the roughly 600 repertoires, a later analysis counted roughly 84 million unique TCR beta chains, approximately 12 million of which were shared by at least two donors. To remove PCR and sequencing errors, raw reads were error-corrected and collapsed into unique sequences using a nearest-neighbor algorithm that merged closely related sequences. Alignment of CDR3 sequences to IMGT reference sequences was used to assign V, D and J gene segments. For a sequence to be retained, at least a six-nucleotide match to both a V gene segment and a J gene segment was required. A rearrangement was called productive if the CDR3 had no stop codons and remained in frame with V and J, and every other rearrangement was called non-productive. CDR3 was defined according to IMGT convention as the region running from the second conserved V-encoded cysteine to the conserved J-encoded phenylalanine. Sequences without an unambiguous match to a single V gene segment were excluded from the earlier analysis of 500 to 700 of the donors. In an earlier analysis of 450 to 750 of the donors, a V segment was called functional when productive rearrangements were above 56.7%, and segregating when the standard deviation between donors exceeded 5%. A statistical classification framework was developed to diagnose cytomegalovirus status using the catalog of TCR beta chain sequences. V and J gene assignment, in a later analysis, came from comparing TCR nucleotide sequences with IMGT/GENE-DB human TR gene sequences. In a later analysis, CDR3 sequences and most-parsimonious VDJ recombination scenarios were assigned using the TCRdist pipeline. In a later analysis, each TCR beta chain was defined by its CDR3 amino acid sequence together with its V-gene family, and reads lacking a unique V-gene family were excluded. As a way to deal with suspected cross-contamination and a sequencing artifact, a later analysis dropped approximately 590 nucleotide sequences that were highly shared and had low generation probability. In a later analysis, a clonal expansion index for each public chain was calculated from normalized within-repertoire ranks of inferred template counts. Generation probabilities in a later analysis came from a VDJ recombination model fitted to out-of-frame rearrangements, and those results were checked against IGoR. Hypergeometric tests were used in a later analysis to score TCR-TCR, TCR-HLA and TCR-CMV co-occurrence, with a repertoire-size bias correction applied to the TCR pairs. To estimate false discovery rates, a later analysis permuted the HLA or CMV assignments 20 times. In a later analysis, co-occurring TCRs were grouped using DBSCAN, and TCRdist sequence similarity was added for clustering within HLA-allele-positive subsets. Co-occurrence clustering excluded repertoires with fewer than 30,000 or more than 120,000 public chains, plus five with anomalous nucleotide sharing. What TCRdb holds here is the immuneACCESS table cut down to in-frame rearrangements. Part of the clones is not present; checked against another copy, under half of the missing clones reflect an unresolved V gene, and the others are unexplained. V and J calls and clone size are copied from that table; D and trimming were computed from the DNA. In this sample the table shows some 100,000 clones, 79% of which occur a single time. About 3.1% of the sample is taken by the ten largest.

The data are from a study of cytomegalovirus exposure and HLA in healthy donors (dated by TCRdb to 2017 to 2019). Study-wide context: According to an earlier analysis of 550 to 750 of the donors, some 180 million T cells yielded roughly 110 million unique TCR beta sequences and 276 Gb of sequence data. Several DR-DQ haplotypes were handled as single units for association and clustering because linkage in the cohort was strong. An early release covering about 600 HLA-typed donors comprised about 320 gigabases of sequencing data and about 90 million unique TCR sequences. To study patterns of TCR occurrence, a later analysis re-analyzed previously published TCR beta repertoires from around 700 donors and added high-resolution HLA genotyping. Among roughly 400 genotyped donors of the cohort, an average of roughly 230,000 unique TCR beta nucleotide sequences was sequenced per donor, of which about 19% were non-productive. To predict cytomegalovirus infection status, the study combined high-throughput TCR immunosequencing, statistical association of individual TCRs with disease status, and machine learning. Every discovery cohort repertoire had been produced on one sequencing platform. The study was designed to test whether signatures of past pathogen exposure could be identified by cataloging public T cell receptors. HLA typing covered class I and class II loci at four-digit resolution. In the later analysis, no new phenotypic data were used to find candidate immune exposures; instead, reliance was placed on TCR beta sequences and their occurrence across donors. An earlier analysis of some 500 of the donors applied high-throughput TCR beta sequencing to assess whether each TCR beta V gene segment acted as functional or pseudogenic. In addition to the first cohort of around 670 subjects, a separate validation cohort of about 120 different subjects was used. Donor age, sex, ethnicity and CMV serostatus were compiled alongside the repertoire data. Typing coverage differed by locus: A, B, C, DRB1 and DQB1 were typed in roughly 620-630 donors, DQA1 in around 500, DPA1 in some 570, and DPB1 in around 490. In a later genetic analysis, genome-wide SNP genotypes for about 55% of the roughly 700 donors were used, and that subset was treated as a discovery cohort. The genetic ancestry cluster associated with self-reported Caucasian donors included 81% of the approximately 400 genotyped donors. Using immunosequencing, the study profiled T cell repertoires from 550 to 750 subjects and related those repertoires to cytomegalovirus serostatus.

General findings and caveats noted by the study authors: According to a later analysis, TCR association rates differed among HLA loci, with DRB1 alleles showing the most associated TCRs and HLA-C alleles showing the fewest. Sequencing depth was assumed to be roughly uniform across donors in the presence/absence analyses, though that assumption may not hold. A later analysis associated 16,951 TCR beta sequences with specific HLA alleles at a false discovery rate of 0.05. Compared with the approximately 600-donor mean, donors in an Asian-associated ancestry cluster had fewer N-insertions in productive TCRs, according to a later genetic analysis. In an earlier analysis of about 550 of the donors, most TCR beta V segments were observed in productive rearrangements about 87% or about 30% of the time, broadly matching IMGT annotations. The classifier was reported to diagnose cytomegalovirus status with high specificity and sensitivity in both the original and validation cohorts. The earlier analysis of 587 of the donors excluded seventeen rarely observed V segments, including chromosome 9 orphons, because counts were too low. According to a later analysis, most CMV-associated TCR beta chains appeared to be HLA-restricted, and the HLA associations seemed to be driven largely by CMV exposure. In a later analysis, HLA-associated TCR beta chains were found to be more clonally expanded and to have lower generation probabilities than equally common non-associated chains. Some IMGT-functional V segments, including TRBV6-2 and TRBV6-3, could not be distinguished by the 87-base-pair reads and were therefore excluded. When HLA alleles, especially DR and DQ, strongly co-occurred, attributing TCR associations to individual alleles was difficult. The sequencing pipeline was judged likely to have produced a cluster of highly shared sequence variants as a technical artifact. In this cohort, only TCR beta chains were sequenced, and detectable features were limited by the absence of alpha or paired-chain data. A total of 150 to 200 TCR beta chains were listed by the study as associated with cytomegalovirus. A few of the identified cytomegalovirus-associated TCR beta chains were confirmed in vitro to be specific for cytomegalovirus antigens. Most TCR sequences were observed very rarely across donors, whereas some public TCRs were present in many individuals. Because HLA typing was unavailable for some donors at each locus, only the typed subset was used in association tests. In a later analysis, several top co-occurrence clusters were reported to appear linked to parvovirus B19, influenza, CMV and Epstein-Barr virus. Linkage disequilibrium might explain the correlated functional status among segregating V segments, but an unknown experimental factor could not be ruled out. CMV serostatus was the only immune exposure information available for the cohort. According to the authors, the approach could potentially be generalized to other disease states and immunological phenotypes. V-gene and J-gene trimming of TCR beta chains was associated with a missense DCLRE1C variant in a later genetic analysis, and the association was replicated in an independent cohort. A further reported finding was that TCR beta sequences accurately predicted the HLA-A and HLA-B alleles for most subjects in the first cohort.

The specimen was PBMCs. The origin of this receptor is a male donor in good health and CMV-seropositive. The chain links TRBV19 with TRBJ1-1; 7 junctional bases match TRBD1. The nucleotide sequence is TGTGCCAGTAGTATGGGGACAGTAATATACACTGAAGCTTTCTTT. It translates to CASSMGTVIYTEAFF.